One T cell receptor beta chain is described in this entry. This sample was included in a study of T cell responses to AZD1222 COVID-19 vaccine. This CDR3 region has 12 residues. CDR1 and CDR2 (germline): SGHVS, FNYEAQ. Deletions cut 5 bases from V and 0 bases from J, with 4 bases between. Produced via immunoSEQ multiplex PCR; TCRdb's table is partial and in-frame only. Seen here are 35,000 to 45,000 clones, over 70% observed once, and the top ten hold about 3.7%. This rearrangement joins TRBV7-6 to TRBJ1-1; D unresolved. This material consisted of peripheral blood, taken on day 0 of AZD1222 vaccination. This sequence was found in an adult in good health. The CDR3 DNA reads as TGTGCCAGCAGCGCCTTGAACACTGAAGCTTTCTTT. Protein: CASSALNTEAFF.